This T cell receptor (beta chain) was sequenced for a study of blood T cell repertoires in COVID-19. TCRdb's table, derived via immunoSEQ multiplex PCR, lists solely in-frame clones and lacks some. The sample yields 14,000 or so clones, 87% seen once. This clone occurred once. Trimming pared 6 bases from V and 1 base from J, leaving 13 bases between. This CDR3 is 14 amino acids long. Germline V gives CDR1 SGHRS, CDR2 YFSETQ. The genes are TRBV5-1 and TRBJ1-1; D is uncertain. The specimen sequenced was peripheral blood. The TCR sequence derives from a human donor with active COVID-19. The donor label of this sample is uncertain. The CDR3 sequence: CASNHGQPNTEAFF. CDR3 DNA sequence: TGCGCCAGCAATCATGGGCAACCGAACACTGAAGCTTTCTTT.